This T cell receptor (beta chain) was identified during a study of CD8 T cells in ankylosing spondylitis. Study conclusions and caveats: About 8 highly homologous variants made up a TCR beta motif that seemed to typify ankylosing spondylitis blood. There was reportedly significant enrichment of clones that were disease-linked in matched ankylosing spondylitis synovial fluid.

V lost 2 bases, J lost 0 bases, and 11 bases lay in between. Germline V CDR1 and CDR2: SGDLS, YYNGEE. This CDR3 has 15 residues. MiXCR was run by TCRdb on the 5' RACE reads, yielding one entry per CDR3 protein. Found here are roughly 46,000 distinct CDR3 sequences, over 3.5% of them singletons; the top ten hold approximately 4%. In its sample, this clonotype was seen a few times. Its specificity is not known. The genes are TRBV9 and TRBJ2-5; D may be TRBD1 or TRBD2 (6 bases each). Sequenced input: blood, either unsorted or a sorted T cell fraction (not recorded which). This receptor was obtained from a female donor with ankylosing spondylitis or in good health (not recorded which). The DNA for the CDR3 is TGTGCCAGCAGCGTGGGGGGCCGATACCAAGAGACCCAGTACTTC. This encodes CASSVGGRYQETQYF. Variable domain in full (rest from reference TRBV9 and TRBJ2-5): DSGVTQTPKHLITATGQRVTLRCSPRSGDLSVYWYQQSLDQGLQFLIQYYNGEERAKGNILERFSAQQFPDLHSELNLSSLELGDSALYFCASSVGGRYQETQYFGPGTRLLVL.